The rows below give T cell receptor beta chains drawn from one sample of a study of T-cell memory formation after mild COVID-19. TCRdb processed the 5' RACE reads anew with MiXCR; each CDR3 protein has one entry. The sample contains 130,000 to 150,000 distinct CDR3 sequences, about 19% of which appear only once. The specimen was PBMCs or a T cell subset sorted from them (not recorded which). The receptor set was obtained from an adult woman who had mild COVID-19 (a few samples of this study predate the infection). Cell type and time point are not known. CDR3s include the opening cysteine and the closing phenylalanine or tryptophan. D genes are given only for firm matches. Expanded clones are given a class, and other clones once, few, many or no size at all.

D gene	V gene	clone size	J gene	CDR3 protein	CDR3 DNA
TRBD1	TRBV12-3/TRBV12-4	NA	TRBJ1-2	CASSPGQGGNYCYTF	TGTGCCAGCAGCCCGGGACAGGGAGGAAACTATTGCTACACCTTC
TRBD1	TRBV5-8	NA	TRBJ2-7	CASSSGTGTGYEQYF	TGTGCCAGCAGCTCTGGGACAGGGACGGGATACGAGCAGTACTTC
NA	TRBV5-1	few	TRBJ1-2	CASSLDPNYGYTF	TGCGCCAGCAGCTTGGATCCTAACTATGGCTACACCTTC
NA	TRBV12-3/TRBV12-4	many	TRBJ2-3	CASSLEALSTDTQYF	TGTGCCAGCAGTTTGGAAGCCCTTAGCACAGATACGCAGTATTTT
TRBD1	TRBV6-1	NA	TRBJ1-2	CASSEGQGRLNGYTF	TGTGCCAGCAGTGAGGGACAGGGCCGCCTCAATGGCTACACCTTC
NA	TRBV9	few	TRBJ2-3	CASSPTLGSTDTQYF	TGTGCCAGCAGCCCCACTCTGGGGTCCACAGATACGCAGTATTTT
TRBD1	TRBV5-1	few	TRBJ1-3	CASSRETGPGNTIYF	TGCGCCAGCAGCCGGGAGACAGGGCCTGGAAACACCATATATTTT
NA	TRBV9	few	TRBJ2-1	CASSVQAGTSYNEQFF	TGTGCCAGCAGCGTTCAGGCGGGGACCTCCTACAATGAGCAGTTCTTC
TRBD1	TRBV7-2	few	TRBJ2-7	CASSTTTGSYEQYF	TGTGCCAGCAGCACGACGACAGGGTCCTACGAGCAGTACTTC
TRBD1	TRBV18	NA	TRBJ1-1	CASSRQGGYTEAFF	TGTGCCAGCTCACGACAGGGGGGGTACACTGAAGCTTTCTTT
NA	TRBV6-4	NA	TRBJ1-2	CASSGGAGGYTF	TGTGCCAGCAGTGGCGGTGCGGGTGGCTACACCTTC
NA	TRBV5-6	NA	TRBJ2-5	CASSPGRGETQYF	TGTGCCAGCAGCCCGGGTAGGGGAGAGACCCAGTACTTC
TRBD2	TRBV29-1	NA	TRBJ2-3	CSVGGGRAGYTDTQYF	TGCAGCGTTGGCGGGGGTAGGGCAGGCTACACAGATACGCAGTATTTT
NA	TRBV12-3/TRBV12-4	few	TRBJ2-5	CASSLATQGLETQYF	TGTGCCAGCAGTTTAGCGACCCAGGGGTTGGAGACCCAGTACTTC
NA	TRBV7-9	few	TRBJ2-3	CASSPLMMRRATDTQYF	TGTGCCAGCAGCCCCTTGATGATGCGCAGGGCCACAGATACGCAGTATTTT
NA	TRBV24-1	NA	TRBJ2-3	CATSDRTEYRDTQYF	TGTGCCACCAGTGACCGGACAGAGTACCGAGATACGCAGTATTTT
NA	TRBV20-1	NA	TRBJ2-5	CSAFPRGVRRETQYF	TGCAGTGCATTTCCCCGAGGGGTTCGTCGGGAGACCCAGTACTTC
NA	TRBV5-1	few	TRBJ2-7	CASSVESSYEQYF	TGCGCCAGCAGTGTGGAAAGCTCCTACGAGCAGTACTTC
NA	TRBV6-1	NA	TRBJ2-5	CASSLGGLVQETQYF	TGTGCCAGCAGTTTGGGGGGGCTGGTACAAGAGACCCAGTACTTC
TRBD1	TRBV5-1	NA	TRBJ1-2	CASSLDTGTGLYGYTF	TGCGCCAGCAGCTTGGATACGGGGACAGGGCTCTATGGCTACACCTTC
NA	TRBV12-3/TRBV12-4	NA	TRBJ1-2	CASSFQTPANYGYTF	TGTGCCAGCAGTTTCCAGACACCCGCTAACTATGGCTACACCTTC
TRBD1	TRBV29-1	NA	TRBJ1-5	CSVSTGSTGNQPQHF	TGCAGCGTGTCGACAGGGAGTACCGGCAATCAGCCCCAGCATTTT
NA	TRBV12-3/TRBV12-4	once	TRBJ2-1	CASSLARRKQFF	TGTGCCAGCAGTTTAGCCAGGAGGAAGCAGTTCTTC
TRBD1	TRBV10-3	NA	TRBJ1-5	CAISERTGVRNQPQHF	TGTGCAATCAGTGAGCGTACAGGGGTTCGCAATCAGCCCCAGCATTTT